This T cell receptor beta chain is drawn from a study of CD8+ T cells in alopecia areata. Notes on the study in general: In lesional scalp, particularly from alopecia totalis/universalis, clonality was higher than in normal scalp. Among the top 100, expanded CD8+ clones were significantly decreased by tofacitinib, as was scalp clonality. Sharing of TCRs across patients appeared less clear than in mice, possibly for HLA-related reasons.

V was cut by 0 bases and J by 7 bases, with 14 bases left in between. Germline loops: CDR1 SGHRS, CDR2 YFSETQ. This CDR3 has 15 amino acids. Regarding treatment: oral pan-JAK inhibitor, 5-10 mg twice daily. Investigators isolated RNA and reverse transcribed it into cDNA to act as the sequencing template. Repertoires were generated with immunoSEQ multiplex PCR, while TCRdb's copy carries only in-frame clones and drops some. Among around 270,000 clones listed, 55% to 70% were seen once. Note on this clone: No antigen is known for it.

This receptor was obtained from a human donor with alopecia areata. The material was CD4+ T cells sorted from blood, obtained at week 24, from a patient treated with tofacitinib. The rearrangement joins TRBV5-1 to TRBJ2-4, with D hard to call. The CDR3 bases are TGCGCCAGCAGCTTGGTAGCCCCTCCCAGGAACATTCAGTACTTC. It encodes CASSLVAPPRNIQYF.